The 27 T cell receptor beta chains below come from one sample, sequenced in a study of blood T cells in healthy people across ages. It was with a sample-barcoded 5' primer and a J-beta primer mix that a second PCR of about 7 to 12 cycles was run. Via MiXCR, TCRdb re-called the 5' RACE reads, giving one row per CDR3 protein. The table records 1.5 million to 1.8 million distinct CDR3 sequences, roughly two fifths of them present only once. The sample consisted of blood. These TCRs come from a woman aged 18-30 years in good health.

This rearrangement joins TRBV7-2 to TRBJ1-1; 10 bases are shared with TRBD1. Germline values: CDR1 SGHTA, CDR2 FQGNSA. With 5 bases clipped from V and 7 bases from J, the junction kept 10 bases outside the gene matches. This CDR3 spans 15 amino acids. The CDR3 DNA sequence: TGTGCCAGCAGCATCAGACAGGGGGCGCATAATGAAGCTTTCTTT. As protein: CASSIRQGAHNEAFF.

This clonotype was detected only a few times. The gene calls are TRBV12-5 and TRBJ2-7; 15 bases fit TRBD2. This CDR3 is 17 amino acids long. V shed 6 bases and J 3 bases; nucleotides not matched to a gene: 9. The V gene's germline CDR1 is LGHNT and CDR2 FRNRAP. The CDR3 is CASGTTGTSGGIYEQYF. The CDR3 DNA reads TGTGCTAGTGGGACAACCGGGACTAGCGGGGGGATCTACGAGCAGTACTTC.

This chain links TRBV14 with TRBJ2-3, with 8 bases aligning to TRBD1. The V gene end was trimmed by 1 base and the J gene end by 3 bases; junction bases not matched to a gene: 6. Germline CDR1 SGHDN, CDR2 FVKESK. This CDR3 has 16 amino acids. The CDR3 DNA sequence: TGTGCCAGCAGCCAAGTATCAGGGGGCCTGACAGATACGCAGTATTTT. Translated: CASSQVSGGLTDTQYF. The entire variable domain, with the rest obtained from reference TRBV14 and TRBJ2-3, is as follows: EAGVTQFPSHSVIEKGQTVTLRCDPISGHDNLYWYRRVMGKEIKFLLHFVKESKQDESGMPNNRFLAERTGGTYSTLKVQPAELEDSGVYFCASSQVSGGLTDTQYFGPGTRLTVL.

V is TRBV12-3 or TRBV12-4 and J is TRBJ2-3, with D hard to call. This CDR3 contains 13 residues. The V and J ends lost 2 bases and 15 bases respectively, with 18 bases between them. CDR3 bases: TGTGCCAGCAGTTTAAAGCTAACAGATATGCAATATTTT. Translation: CASSLKLTDMQYF.

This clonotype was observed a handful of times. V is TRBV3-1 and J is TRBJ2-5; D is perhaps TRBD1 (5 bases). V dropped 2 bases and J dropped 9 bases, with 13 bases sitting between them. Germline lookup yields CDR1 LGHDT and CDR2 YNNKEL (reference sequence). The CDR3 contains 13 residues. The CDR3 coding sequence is TGTGCCAGCAGCCAACTAGATGGGGCGGCCCAGTACTTC. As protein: CASSQLDGAAQYF.

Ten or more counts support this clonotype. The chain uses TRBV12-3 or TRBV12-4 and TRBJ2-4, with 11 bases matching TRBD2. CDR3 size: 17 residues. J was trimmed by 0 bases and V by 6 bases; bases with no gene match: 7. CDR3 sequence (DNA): TGTGCCAGCAGCACCGGACTAGCGGGTTTAGCCAAAAACATTCAGTACTTC. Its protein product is CASSTGLAGLAKNIQYF.

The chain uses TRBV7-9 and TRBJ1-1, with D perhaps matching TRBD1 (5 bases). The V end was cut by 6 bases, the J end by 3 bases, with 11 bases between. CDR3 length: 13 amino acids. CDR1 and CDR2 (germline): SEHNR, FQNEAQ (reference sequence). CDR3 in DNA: TGTGCCAGCAGGGCTAGGGGTTACACTGAAGCTTTCTTT. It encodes CASRARGYTEAFF.

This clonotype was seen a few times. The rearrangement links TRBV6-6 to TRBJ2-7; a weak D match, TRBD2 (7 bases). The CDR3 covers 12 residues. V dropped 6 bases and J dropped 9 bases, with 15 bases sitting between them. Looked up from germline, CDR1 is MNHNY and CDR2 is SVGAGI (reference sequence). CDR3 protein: CASRGGRAVQYF. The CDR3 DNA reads TGTGCCAGCAGGGGGGGGCGGGCAGTGCAGTACTTC.

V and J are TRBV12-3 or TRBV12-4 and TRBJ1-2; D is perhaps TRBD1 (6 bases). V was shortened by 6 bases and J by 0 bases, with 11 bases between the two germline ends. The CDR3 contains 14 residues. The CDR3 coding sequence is TGTGCCAGCAGCGGACAGAACTCTAACTATGGCTACACCTTC. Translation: CASSGQNSNYGYTF.

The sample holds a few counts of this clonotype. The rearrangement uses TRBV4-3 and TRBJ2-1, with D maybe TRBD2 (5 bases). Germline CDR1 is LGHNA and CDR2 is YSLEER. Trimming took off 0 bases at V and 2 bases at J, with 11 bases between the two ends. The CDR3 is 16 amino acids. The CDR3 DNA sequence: TGCGCCAGCAGCCAAGAAGTGAGGGTCGCCTACAATGAGCAGTTCTTC. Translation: CASSQEVRVAYNEQFF.

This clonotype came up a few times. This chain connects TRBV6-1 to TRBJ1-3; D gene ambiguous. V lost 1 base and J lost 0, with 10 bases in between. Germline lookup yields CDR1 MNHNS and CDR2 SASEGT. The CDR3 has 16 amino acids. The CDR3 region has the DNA TGTGCCAGCAGTGAAGGGACCGCGAGCTCTGGAAACACCATATATTTT. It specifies CASSEGTASSGNTIYF.

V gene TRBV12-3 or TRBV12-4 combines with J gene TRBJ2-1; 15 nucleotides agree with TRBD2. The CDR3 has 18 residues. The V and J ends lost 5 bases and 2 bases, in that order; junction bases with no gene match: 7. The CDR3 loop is CASSAGTSGGTPYNEQFF. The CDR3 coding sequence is TGTGCCAGCAGTGCCGGGACTAGCGGGGGGACTCCCTACAATGAGCAGTTCTTC.

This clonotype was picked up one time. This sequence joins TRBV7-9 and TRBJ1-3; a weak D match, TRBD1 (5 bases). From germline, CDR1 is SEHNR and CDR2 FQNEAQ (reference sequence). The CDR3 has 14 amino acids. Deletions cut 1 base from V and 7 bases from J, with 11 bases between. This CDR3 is CASSLGRAWNTIYF. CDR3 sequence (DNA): TGTGCCAGCAGCTTAGGCAGGGCCTGGAACACCATATATTTT.

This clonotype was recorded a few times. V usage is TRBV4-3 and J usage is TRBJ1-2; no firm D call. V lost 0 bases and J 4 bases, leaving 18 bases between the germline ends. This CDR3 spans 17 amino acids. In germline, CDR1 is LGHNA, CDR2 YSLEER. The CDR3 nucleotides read TGCGCCAGCAGCCAAGACCCCCCAAGGGAGCGCCTCTATGGCTACACCTTC. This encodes CASSQDPPRERLYGYTF.

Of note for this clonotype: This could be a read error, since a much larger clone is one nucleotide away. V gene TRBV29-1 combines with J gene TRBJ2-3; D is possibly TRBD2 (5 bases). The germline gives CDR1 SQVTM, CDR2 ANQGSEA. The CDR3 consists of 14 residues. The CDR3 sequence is CSCPRGTPTDTRYF. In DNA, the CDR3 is TGCAGCTGCCCCCGGGGTACCCCCACAGATACGCGGTATTTT.

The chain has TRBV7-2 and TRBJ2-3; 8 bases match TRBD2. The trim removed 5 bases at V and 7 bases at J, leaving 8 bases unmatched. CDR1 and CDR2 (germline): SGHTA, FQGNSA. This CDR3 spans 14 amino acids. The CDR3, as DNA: TGTGCCAGCAGCACAGGGACTAGGATCTATACGCAGTATTTT. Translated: CASSTGTRIYTQYF.

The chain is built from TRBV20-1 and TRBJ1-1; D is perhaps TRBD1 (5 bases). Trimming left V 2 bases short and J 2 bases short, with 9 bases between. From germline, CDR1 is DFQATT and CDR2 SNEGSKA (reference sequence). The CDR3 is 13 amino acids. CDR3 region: CSARQDTNTEAFF. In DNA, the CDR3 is TGCAGTGCTAGACAGGACACAAACACTGAAGCTTTCTTT.

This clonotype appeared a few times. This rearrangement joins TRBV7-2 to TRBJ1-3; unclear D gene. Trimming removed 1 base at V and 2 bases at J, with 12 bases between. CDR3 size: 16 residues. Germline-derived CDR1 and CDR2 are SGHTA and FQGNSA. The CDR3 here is CASSLEGQLTGNTIYF. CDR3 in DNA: TGTGCCAGCAGCTTAGAGGGCCAGCTTACTGGAAACACCATATATTTT.

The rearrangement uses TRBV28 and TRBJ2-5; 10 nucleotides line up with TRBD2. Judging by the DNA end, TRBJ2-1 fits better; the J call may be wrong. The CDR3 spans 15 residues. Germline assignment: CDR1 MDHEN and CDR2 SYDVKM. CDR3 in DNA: TGTGCCAGCAGTTACCCTAGCGGGAGCCAAGAGACCCAGTTCTTC. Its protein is CASSYPSGSQETQFF.

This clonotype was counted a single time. This chain's CDR3 is CASSQEGTWVQPQHF. In DNA form, the CDR3 reads TGTGCCAGCAGCCAAGAAGGGACATGGGTTCAGCCCCAGCATTTT. V usage is TRBV3-1 and J usage is TRBJ1-5; D may be TRBD1 (6 bases). Trimming cost V 0 bases and J 6 bases, with 12 bases left between them. The CDR3 length is 15 residues. CDR1 is LGHDT, CDR2 YNNKEL, per germline (reference sequence).

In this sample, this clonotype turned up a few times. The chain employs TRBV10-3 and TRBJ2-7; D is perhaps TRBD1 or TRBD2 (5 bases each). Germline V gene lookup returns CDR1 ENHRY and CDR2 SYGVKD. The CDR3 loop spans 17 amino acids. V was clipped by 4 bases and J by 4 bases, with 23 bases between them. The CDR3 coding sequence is TGTGCCATCAGTGCTTCCCGGACGGGGCCGTCCCCATACGAGCAGTACTTC. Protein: CAISASRTGPSPYEQYF.

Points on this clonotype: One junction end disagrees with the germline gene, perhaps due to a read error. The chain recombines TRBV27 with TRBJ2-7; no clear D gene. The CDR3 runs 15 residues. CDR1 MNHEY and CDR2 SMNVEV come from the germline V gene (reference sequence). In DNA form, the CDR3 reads TGTGCCAGCAGTTTATCCGTCCTAGTGATCTACGAGCAGTATTTC. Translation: CASSLSVLVIYEQYF.

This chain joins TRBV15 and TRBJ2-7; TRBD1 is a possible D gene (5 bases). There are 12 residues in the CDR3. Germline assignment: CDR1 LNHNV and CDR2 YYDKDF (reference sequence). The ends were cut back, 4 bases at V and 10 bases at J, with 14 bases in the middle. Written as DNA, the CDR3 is TGTGCCACCAGCACCCTGGACAACGCTCAGTACTTC. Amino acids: CATSTLDNAQYF.

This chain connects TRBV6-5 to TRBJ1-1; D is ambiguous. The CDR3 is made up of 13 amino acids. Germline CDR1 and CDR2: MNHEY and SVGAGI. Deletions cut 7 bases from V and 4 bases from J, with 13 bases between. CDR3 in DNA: TGTGCCAGCACCAGGTGGTCGAGCACTGAAGCTTTCTTT. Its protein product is CASTRWSSTEAFF.

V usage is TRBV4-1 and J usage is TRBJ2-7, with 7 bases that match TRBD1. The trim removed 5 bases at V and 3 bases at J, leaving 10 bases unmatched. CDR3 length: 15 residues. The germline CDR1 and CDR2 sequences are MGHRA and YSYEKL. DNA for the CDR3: TGCGCCAGCAGCTACGAGTACAGGGGAGACTACGAGCAGTACTTC. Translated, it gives CASSYEYRGDYEQYF.

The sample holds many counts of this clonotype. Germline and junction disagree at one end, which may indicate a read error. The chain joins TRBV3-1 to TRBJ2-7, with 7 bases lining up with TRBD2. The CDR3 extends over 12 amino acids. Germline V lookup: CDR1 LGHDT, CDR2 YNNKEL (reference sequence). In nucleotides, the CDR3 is TGCGCCAGCAGCCAAGCGGGGTACGAGCAGTACTTC. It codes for CASSQAGYEQYF.

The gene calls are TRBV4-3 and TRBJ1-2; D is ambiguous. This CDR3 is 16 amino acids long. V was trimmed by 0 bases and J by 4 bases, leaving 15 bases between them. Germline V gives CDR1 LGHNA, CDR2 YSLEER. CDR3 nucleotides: TGCGCCAGCAGCCAAGATTTCGGAGGGTCTGGCTATGGCTACACCTTC. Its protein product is CASSQDFGGSGYGYTF.